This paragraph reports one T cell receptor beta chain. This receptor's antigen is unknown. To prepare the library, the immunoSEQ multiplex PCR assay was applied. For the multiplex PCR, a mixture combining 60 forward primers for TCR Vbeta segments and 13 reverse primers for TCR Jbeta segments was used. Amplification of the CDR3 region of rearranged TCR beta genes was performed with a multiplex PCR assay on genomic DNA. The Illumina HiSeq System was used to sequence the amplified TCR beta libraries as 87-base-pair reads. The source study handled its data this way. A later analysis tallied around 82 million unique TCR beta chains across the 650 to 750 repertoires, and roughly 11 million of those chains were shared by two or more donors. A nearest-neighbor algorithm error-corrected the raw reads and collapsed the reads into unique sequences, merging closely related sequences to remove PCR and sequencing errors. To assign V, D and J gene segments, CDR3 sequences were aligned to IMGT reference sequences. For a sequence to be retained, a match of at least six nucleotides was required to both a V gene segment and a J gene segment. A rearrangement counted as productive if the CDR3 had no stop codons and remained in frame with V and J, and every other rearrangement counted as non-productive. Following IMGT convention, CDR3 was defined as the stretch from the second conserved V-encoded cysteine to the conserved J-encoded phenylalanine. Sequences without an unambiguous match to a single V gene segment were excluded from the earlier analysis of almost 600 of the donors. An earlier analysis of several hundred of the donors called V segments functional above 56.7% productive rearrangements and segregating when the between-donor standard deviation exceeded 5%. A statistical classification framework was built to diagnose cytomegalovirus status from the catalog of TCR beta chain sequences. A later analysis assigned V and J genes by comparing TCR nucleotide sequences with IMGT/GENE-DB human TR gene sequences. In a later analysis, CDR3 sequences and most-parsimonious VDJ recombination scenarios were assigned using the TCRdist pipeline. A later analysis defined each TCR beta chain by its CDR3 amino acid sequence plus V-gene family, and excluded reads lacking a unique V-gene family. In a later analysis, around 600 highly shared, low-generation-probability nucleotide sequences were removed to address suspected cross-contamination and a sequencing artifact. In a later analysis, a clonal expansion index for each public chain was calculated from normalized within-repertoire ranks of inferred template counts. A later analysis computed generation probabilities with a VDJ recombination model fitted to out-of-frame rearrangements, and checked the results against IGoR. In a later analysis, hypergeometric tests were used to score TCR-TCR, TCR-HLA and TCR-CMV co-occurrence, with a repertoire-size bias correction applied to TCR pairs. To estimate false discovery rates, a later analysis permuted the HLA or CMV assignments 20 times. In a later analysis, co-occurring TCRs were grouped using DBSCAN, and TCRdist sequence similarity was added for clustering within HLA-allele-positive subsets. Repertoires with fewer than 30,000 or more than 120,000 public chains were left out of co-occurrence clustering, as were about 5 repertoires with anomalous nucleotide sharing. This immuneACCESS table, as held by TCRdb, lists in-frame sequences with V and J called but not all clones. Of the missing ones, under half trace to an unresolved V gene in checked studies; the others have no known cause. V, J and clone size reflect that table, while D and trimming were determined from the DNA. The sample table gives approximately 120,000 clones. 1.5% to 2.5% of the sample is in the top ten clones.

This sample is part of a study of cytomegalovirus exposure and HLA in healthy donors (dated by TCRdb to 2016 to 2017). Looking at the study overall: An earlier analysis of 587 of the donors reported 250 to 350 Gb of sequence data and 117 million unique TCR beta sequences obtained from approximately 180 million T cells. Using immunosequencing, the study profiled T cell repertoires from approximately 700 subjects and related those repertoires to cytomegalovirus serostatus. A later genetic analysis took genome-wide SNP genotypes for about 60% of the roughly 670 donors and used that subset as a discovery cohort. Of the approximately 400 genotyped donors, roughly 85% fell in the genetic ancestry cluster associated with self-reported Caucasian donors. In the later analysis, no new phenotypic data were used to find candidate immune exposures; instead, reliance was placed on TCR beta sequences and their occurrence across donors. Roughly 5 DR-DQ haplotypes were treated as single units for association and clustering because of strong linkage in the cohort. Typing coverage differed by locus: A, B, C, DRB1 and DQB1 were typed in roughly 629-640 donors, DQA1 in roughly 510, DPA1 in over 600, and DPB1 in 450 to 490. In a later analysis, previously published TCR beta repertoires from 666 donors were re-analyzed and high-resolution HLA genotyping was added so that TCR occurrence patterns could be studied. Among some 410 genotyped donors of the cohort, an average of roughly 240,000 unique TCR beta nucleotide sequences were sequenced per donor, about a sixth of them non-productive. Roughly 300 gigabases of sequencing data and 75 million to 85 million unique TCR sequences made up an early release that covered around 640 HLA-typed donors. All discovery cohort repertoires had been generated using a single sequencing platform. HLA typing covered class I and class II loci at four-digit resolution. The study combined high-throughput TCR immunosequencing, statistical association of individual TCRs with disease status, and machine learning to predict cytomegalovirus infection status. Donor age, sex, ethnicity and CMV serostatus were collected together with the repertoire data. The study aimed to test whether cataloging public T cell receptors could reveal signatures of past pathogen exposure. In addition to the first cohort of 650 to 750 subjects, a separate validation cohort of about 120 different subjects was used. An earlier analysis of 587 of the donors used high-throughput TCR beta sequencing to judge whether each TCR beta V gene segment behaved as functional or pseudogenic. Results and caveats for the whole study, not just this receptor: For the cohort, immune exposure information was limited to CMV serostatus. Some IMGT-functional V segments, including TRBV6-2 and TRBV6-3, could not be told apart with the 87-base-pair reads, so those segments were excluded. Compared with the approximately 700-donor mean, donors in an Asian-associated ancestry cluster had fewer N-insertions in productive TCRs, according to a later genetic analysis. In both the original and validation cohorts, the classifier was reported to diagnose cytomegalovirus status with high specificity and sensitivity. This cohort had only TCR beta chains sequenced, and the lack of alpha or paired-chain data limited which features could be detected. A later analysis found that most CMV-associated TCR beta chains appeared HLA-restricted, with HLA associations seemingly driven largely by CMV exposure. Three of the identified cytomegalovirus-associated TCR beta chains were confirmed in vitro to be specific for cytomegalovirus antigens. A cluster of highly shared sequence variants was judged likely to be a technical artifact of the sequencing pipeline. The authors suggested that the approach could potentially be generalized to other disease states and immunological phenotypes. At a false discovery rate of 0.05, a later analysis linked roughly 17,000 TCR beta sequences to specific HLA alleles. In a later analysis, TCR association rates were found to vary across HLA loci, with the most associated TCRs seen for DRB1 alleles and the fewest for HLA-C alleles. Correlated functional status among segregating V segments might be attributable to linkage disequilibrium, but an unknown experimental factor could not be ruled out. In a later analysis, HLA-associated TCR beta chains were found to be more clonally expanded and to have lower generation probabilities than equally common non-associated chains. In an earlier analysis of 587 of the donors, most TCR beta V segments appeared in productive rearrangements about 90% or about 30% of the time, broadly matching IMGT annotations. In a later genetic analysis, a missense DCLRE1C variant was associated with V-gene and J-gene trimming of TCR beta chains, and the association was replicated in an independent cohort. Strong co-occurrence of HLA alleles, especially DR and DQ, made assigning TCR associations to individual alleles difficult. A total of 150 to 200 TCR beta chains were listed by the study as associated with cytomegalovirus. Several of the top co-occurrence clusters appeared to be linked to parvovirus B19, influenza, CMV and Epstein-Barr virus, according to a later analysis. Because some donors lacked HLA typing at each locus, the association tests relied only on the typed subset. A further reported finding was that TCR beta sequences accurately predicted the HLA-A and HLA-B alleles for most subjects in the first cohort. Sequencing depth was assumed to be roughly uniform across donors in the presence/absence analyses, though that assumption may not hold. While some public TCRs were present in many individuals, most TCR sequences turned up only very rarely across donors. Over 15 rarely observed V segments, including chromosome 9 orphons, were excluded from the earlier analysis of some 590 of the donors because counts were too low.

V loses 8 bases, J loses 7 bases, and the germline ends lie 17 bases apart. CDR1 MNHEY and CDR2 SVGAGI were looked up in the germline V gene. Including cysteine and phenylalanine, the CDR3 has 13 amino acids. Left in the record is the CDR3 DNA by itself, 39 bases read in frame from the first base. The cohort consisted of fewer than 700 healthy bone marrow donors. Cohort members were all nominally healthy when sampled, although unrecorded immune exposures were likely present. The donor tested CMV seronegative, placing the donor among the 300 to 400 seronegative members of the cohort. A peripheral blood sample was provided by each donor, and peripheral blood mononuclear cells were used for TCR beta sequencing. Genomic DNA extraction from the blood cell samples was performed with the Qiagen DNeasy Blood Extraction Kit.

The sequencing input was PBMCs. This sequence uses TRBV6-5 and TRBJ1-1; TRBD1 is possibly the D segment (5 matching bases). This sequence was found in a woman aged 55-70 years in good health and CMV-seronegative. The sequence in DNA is TGTGCCAGCTATAGGGGCGGGGTGGGTGAAGCTTTCTTT. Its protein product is CASYRGGVGEAFF.